This paragraph covers one T cell receptor beta chain sequence. The data were taken from a study of technical replicates of blood from several donors. The ends were cut back, 2 bases at V and 3 bases at J, with 7 bases in the middle. There are 13 residues in the CDR3. Germline loops: CDR1 LNHDA, CDR2 SQIVND (reference sequence). The protocol was immunoSEQ multiplex PCR, while the TCRdb copy is restricted to in-frame clones and leaves out a portion. The sample carries tens of thousands of clones, 92% recorded once. V usage is TRBV19 and J usage is TRBJ1-2; D gene unclear. What was sequenced was T cells isolated from PBMCs. The receptor's source is a human donor in good health. CDR3 DNA: TGTGCCAGTAGTATAACAGCCCACTATGGCTACACCTTC. Residues: CASSITAHYGYTF.